These 7 T cell receptor beta chains came from one sample sequenced in a study of shared clonotypes between healthy human individuals. The assay was immunoSEQ multiplex PCR, and TCRdb's table has in-frame clones only and misses some. This table has about 530,000 clones, 96% appearing once. The specimen sequenced was naive CD4+ T cells sorted from blood. Subset here: CD45RA+ positively selected. The receptors come from a woman aged 30 to 39 in good health.

The chain joins TRBV18 to TRBJ2-3; 7 bases match TRBD2. The trim removed 6 bases at V and 0 bases at J, leaving 12 bases unmatched. CDR3 length equals 17 residues. The germline CDR1 and CDR2 sequences are KGHSH and LQKENI. In DNA, the CDR3 is TGTGCCAGCTCCCTGGTTCGGGGGGACCTGAGCACAGATACGCAGTATTTT. Translating it yields CASSLVRGDLSTDTQYF.

This chain links TRBV6-5 with TRBJ1-2, with D possibly being TRBD1 (6 bases). Germline V gene data show CDR1 as MNHEY and CDR2 as SVGAGI. CDR3 size: 15 residues. The germline V and J ends were trimmed by 7 bases and 4 bases, with 19 bases remaining between them. CDR3 coding DNA: TGTGCCAGCACCCGAGTCGGGACAAGTATCTATGGCTACACCTTC. It codes for CASTRVGTSIYGYTF.

The chain employs TRBV4-2 and TRBJ2-1; D is undetermined. Trimming stripped 0 bases from V and 12 bases from J, with 21 bases between. Germline loops: CDR1 LGHNA, CDR2 YNFKEQ. The CDR3 contains 16 residues. The DNA for the CDR3 is TGTGCCAGCAGCCAAGATCTTGAGCCATATCCCTTAGGGCAGTTCTTC. It translates to CASSQDLEPYPLGQFF.

The chain has TRBV27 and TRBJ2-5; maybe TRBD2 (5 bases). The CDR3 runs 15 residues. V gave up 1 base and J gave up 5 bases, with 14 bases separating them. Germline V gene lookup returns CDR1 MNHEY and CDR2 SMNVEV (reference sequence). CDR3 residues: CASSLLSGSGETQYF. CDR3 DNA sequence: TGTGCCAGCAGTTTATTGTCGGGAAGTGGGGAGACCCAGTACTTC.

The V and J genes are TRBV19 and TRBJ2-3; 12 positions match TRBD2. The CDR3 has 20 amino acids. The V segment lost 5 bases and the J segment 1 base; nucleotides outside the gene matches: 16. Germline V gene data show CDR1 as LNHDA and CDR2 as SQIVND (reference sequence). The CDR3 DNA sequence: TGTGCCAGTAGTTGGACAGGTGGGACTAGCGGGTTTAGAGGCACAGATACGCAGTATTTT. The encoded protein is CASSWTGGTSGFRGTDTQYF.

This clone occurred once. J is TRBJ1-4 and V is TRBV5-1; D gene uncertain. The V and J ends lost 2 bases and 10 bases respectively, with 15 bases between them. Germline CDR1 reads SGHRS; CDR2 reads YFSETQ. The CDR3 contains 14 residues. CDR3 residues: CASSFYEGSGKLFF. The CDR3 nucleotides are TGCGCCAGCAGCTTTTATGAGGGTTCGGGAAAACTGTTTTTT.

The gene calls are TRBV5-8 and TRBJ1-4; perhaps TRBD1 as D (6 bases). This CDR3 region has 17 residues. V lost 3 bases to trimming and J lost 7 bases, with 22 bases between them. CDR1 is SGHTS and CDR2 is YDEGEE in the germline V gene. CDR3 loop: CASSSYSMAGAIEKLFF. CDR3 nucleotides: TGTGCCAGCAGCTCCTACTCTATGGCAGGGGCTATTGAAAAACTGTTTTTT. The whole variable domain, remainder taken from reference TRBV5-8 and TRBJ1-4, is EAGVTQSPTHLIKTRGQQATLRCSPISGHTSVYWYQQALGLGLQFLLWYDEGEERNRGNFPPRFSGRQFPNYSSELNVNALELEDSALYLCASSSYSMAGAIEKLFFGSGTQLSVL.